Listed below are T cell receptor beta chains from one sample, sequenced in a study of shared clonotypes between healthy human individuals. Measured with immunoSEQ multiplex PCR; TCRdb has only the in-frame clones, and not every one. The sample yields a few hundred thousand clones, 95% to 97% seen once. The sequenced sample consisted of memory CD8+ T cells sorted from blood. The receptors shown here come from a young man in good health. The CDR3 runs from the conserved cysteine through the conserved F or W. The D gene is left open where the match is weak. The size field is filled for only some rows; it gives once, few, many or a size class.

CDR3 protein: CASSPRDFRDRAYEQYF
CDR3 DNA: TGTGCCAGCAGCCCGCGGGATTTCCGGGACAGGGCCTACGAGCAGTACTTC
D gene: TRBD1
clone size: NA
V gene: TRBV11-1
J gene: TRBJ2-7

CDR3 protein: CASSFVSTGELFF
CDR3 DNA: TGTGCCAGCAGCTTCGTTAGCACCGGGGAGCTGTTTTTT
D gene: NA
clone size: NA
V gene: TRBV7-9
J gene: TRBJ2-2

CDR3 protein: CASSLAGGPNNEQFF
CDR3 DNA: TGCGCCAGCAGCTTAGCGGGAGGCCCCAACAATGAGCAGTTCTTC
D gene: TRBD2
clone size: NA
V gene: TRBV5-1
J gene: TRBJ2-1

CDR3 protein: CASSESTQHTEAFF
CDR3 DNA: TGCGCCAGCAGTGAGTCGACGCAACACACTGAAGCTTTCTTT
D gene: NA
clone size: NA
V gene: TRBV10-2
J gene: TRBJ1-1

CDR3 protein: CASSEGTEAFF
CDR3 DNA: TGCGCCAGCAGTGAGGGCACTGAAGCTTTCTTT
D gene: NA
clone size: NA
V gene: TRBV10-2
J gene: TRBJ1-1

CDR3 protein: CASSFYGGVAAVYSGANVLTF
CDR3 DNA: TGCGCCAGCAGCTTCTACGGAGGCGTGGCGGCAGTTTACTCTGGGGCCAACGTCCTGACTTTC
D gene: NA
clone size: NA
V gene: TRBV5-1
J gene: TRBJ2-6

CDR3 protein: CASSSQGAREKLFF
CDR3 DNA: TGTGCCAGCAGCTCGCAGGGGGCGCGCGAAAAACTGTTTTTT
D gene: TRBD1
clone size: NA
V gene: TRBV5-4
J gene: TRBJ1-4

CDR3 protein: CASSPGTGRLVGELFF
CDR3 DNA: TGTGCCAGCAGTCCCGGGACAGGGCGGTTAGTGGGGGAGCTGTTTTTT
D gene: TRBD1
clone size: NA
V gene: TRBV27
J gene: TRBJ2-2

CDR3 protein: CASSPPGQGDLLSNQPQHF
CDR3 DNA: TGTGCCAGCTCCCCGCCGGGACAGGGGGACCTGCTAAGCAATCAGCCCCAGCATTTT
D gene: TRBD1
clone size: NA
V gene: TRBV5-4
J gene: TRBJ1-5

CDR3 protein: CASSLGVSTEAFF
CDR3 DNA: TGTGCCAGCAGCTTAGGCGTTAGCACTGAAGCTTTCTTT
D gene: NA
clone size: NA
V gene: TRBV13
J gene: TRBJ1-1

CDR3 protein: CASIHDKEGGYEQYF
CDR3 DNA: TGTGCCAGTATTCATGACAAGGAAGGGGGCTACGAGCAGTACTTC
D gene: NA
clone size: NA
V gene: TRBV19
J gene: TRBJ2-7

CDR3 protein: CASSVFHPGTGGNSPLHF
CDR3 DNA: TGTGCCAGCAGTGTATTTCACCCCGGGACAGGGGGTAATTCACCCCTCCACTTT
D gene: TRBD1
clone size: NA
V gene: TRBV6-1
J gene: TRBJ1-6

CDR3 protein: CSHTRAFEGTQYF
CDR3 DNA: TGCAGTCATACCCGTGCGTTTGAGGGGACCCAGTACTTC
D gene: NA
clone size: NA
V gene: TRBV29-1
J gene: TRBJ2-5

CDR3 protein: CASSLGQRLQETQYF
CDR3 DNA: TGTGCCAGCAGTTTAGGCCAGAGGTTGCAGGAGACCCAGTACTTC
D gene: NA
clone size: once
V gene: TRBV28
J gene: TRBJ2-5

CDR3 protein: CASSLGTGSNEKLFF
CDR3 DNA: TGTGCCAGCAGCTTAGGGACAGGAAGTAATGAAAAACTGTTTTTT
D gene: TRBD1
clone size: NA
V gene: TRBV7-9
J gene: TRBJ1-4

CDR3 protein: CSVTGLAGAYEQYF
CDR3 DNA: TGCAGCGTTACTGGACTAGCGGGAGCTTACGAGCAGTACTTC
D gene: TRBD2
clone size: NA
V gene: TRBV29-1
J gene: TRBJ2-7

CDR3 protein: CASRTGSGHSPLHF
CDR3 DNA: TGTGCCAGCAGAACAGGGTCGGGGCATTCACCCCTCCACTTT
D gene: NA
clone size: NA
V gene: TRBV6-5
J gene: TRBJ1-6

CDR3 protein: CASSLLQGPEAFF
CDR3 DNA: TGTGCCAGCAGTTTATTACAGGGTCCTGAAGCTTTCTTT
D gene: NA
clone size: NA
V gene: TRBV27
J gene: TRBJ1-1

CDR3 protein: CASSLRTGRETNEKLFF
CDR3 DNA: TGTGCCAGCAGCCTCCGGACAGGGAGGGAAACTAATGAAAAACTGTTTTTT
D gene: TRBD1
clone size: NA
V gene: TRBV7-3
J gene: TRBJ1-4

CDR3 protein: CASITPVDTEAFF
CDR3 DNA: TGTGCCAGCATCACTCCTGTTGACACTGAAGCTTTCTTT
D gene: NA
clone size: NA
V gene: TRBV28
J gene: TRBJ1-1

CDR3 protein: CASSGQSTDTQYF
CDR3 DNA: TGCGCCAGCAGCGGGCAGAGCACAGATACGCAGTATTTT
D gene: NA
clone size: NA
V gene: TRBV5-1
J gene: TRBJ2-3

CDR3 protein: CASRLAGGGETQYF
CDR3 DNA: TGTGCCAGCCGACTAGCGGGAGGGGGAGAGACCCAGTACTTC
D gene: TRBD2
clone size: NA
V gene: TRBV19
J gene: TRBJ2-5

CDR3 protein: CASMSWGEGNTGELFF
CDR3 DNA: TGTGCCAGCATGTCTTGGGGGGAGGGTAACACCGGGGAGCTGTTTTTT
D gene: TRBD2
clone size: NA
V gene: TRBV28
J gene: TRBJ2-2

CDR3 protein: CSVEDSAGLATDTQYF
CDR3 DNA: TGCAGCGTTGAAGATTCGGCGGGACTAGCAACCGATACGCAGTATTTT
D gene: TRBD2
clone size: NA
V gene: TRBV29-1
J gene: TRBJ2-3

CDR3 protein: CASSRDGSYEQYF
CDR3 DNA: TGTGCCAGCAGTCGGGACGGCTCCTACGAGCAGTACTTC
D gene: NA
clone size: NA
V gene: TRBV2
J gene: TRBJ2-7

CDR3 protein: CASSDRPFLESEQYF
CDR3 DNA: TGCGCCAGCAGTGACCGGCCCTTTCTGGAGTCCGAGCAGTACTTC
D gene: NA
clone size: NA
V gene: TRBV10-1
J gene: TRBJ2-7

CDR3 protein: CASSLTGRLTYEQYF
CDR3 DNA: TGTGCCAGCAGCTTAACGGGACGGCTTACCTACGAGCAGTACTTC
D gene: NA
clone size: NA
V gene: TRBV5-6
J gene: TRBJ2-7

CDR3 protein: CASSLEGRPGGTLGYYGYTF
CDR3 DNA: TGCGCCAGCAGCTTGGAAGGACGACCCGGGGGAACCTTGGGATACTATGGCTACACCTTC
D gene: NA
clone size: once
V gene: TRBV5-1
J gene: TRBJ1-2